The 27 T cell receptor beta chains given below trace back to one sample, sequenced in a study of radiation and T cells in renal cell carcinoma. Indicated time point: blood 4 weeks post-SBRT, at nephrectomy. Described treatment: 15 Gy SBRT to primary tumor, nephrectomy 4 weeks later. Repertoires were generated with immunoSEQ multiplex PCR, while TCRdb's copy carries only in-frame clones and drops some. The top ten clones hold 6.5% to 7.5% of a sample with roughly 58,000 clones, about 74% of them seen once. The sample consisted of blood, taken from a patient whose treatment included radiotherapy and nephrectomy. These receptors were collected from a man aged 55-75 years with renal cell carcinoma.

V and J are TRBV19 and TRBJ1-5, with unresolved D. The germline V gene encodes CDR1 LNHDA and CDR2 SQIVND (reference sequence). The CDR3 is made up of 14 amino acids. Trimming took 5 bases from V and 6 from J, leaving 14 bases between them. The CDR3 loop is CASSVYGEGQPQHF. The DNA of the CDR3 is TGTGCCAGTAGTGTGTACGGGGAGGGTCAGCCCCAGCATTTT.

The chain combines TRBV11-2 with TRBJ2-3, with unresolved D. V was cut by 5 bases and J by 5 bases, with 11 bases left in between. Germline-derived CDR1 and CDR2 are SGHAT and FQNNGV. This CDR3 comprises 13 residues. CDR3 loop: CASSGVTGDTQYF. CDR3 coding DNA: TGTGCCAGCAGCGGAGTAACGGGAGATACGCAGTATTTT.

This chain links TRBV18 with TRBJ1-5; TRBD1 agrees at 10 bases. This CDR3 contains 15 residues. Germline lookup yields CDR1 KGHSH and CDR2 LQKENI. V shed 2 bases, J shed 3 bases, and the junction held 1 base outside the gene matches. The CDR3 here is CASSPGTGDNQPQHF. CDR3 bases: TGTGCCAGCTCACCAGGGACAGGGGACAATCAGCCCCAGCATTTT.

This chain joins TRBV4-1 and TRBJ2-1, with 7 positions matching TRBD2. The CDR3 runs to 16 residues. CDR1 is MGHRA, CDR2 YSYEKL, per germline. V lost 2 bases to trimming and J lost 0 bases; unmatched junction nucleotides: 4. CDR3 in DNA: TGCGCCAGCAGCCAACCCAGCGGGAACTCCTACAATGAGCAGTTCTTC. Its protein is CASSQPSGNSYNEQFF.

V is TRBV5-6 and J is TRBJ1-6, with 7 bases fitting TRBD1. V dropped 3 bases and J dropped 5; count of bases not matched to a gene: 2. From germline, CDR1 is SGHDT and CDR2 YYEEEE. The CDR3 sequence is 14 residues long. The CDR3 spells CASSSTGNNSPLHF. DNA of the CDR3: TGTGCCAGCAGCTCGACAGGGAATAATTCACCCCTCCACTTT.

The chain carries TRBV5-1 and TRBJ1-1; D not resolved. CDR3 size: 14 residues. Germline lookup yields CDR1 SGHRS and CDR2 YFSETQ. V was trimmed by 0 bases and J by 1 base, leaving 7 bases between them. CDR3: CASSLDGRNTEAFF. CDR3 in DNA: TGCGCCAGCAGCTTGGACGGGAGGAACACTGAAGCTTTCTTT. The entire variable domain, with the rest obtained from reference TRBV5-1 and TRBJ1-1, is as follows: KAGVTQTPRYLIKTRGQQVTLSCSPISGHRSVSWYQQTPGQGLQFLFEYFSETQRNKGNFPGRFSGRQFSNSRSEMNVSTLELGDSALYLCASSLDGRNTEAFFGQGTRLTVV.

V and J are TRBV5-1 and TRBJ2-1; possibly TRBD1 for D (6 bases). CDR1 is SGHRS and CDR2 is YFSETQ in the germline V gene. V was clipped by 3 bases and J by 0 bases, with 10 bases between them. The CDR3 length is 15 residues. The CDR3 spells CASSWDTPSYNEQFF. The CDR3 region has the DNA TGCGCCAGCAGCTGGGACACTCCCTCCTACAATGAGCAGTTCTTC.

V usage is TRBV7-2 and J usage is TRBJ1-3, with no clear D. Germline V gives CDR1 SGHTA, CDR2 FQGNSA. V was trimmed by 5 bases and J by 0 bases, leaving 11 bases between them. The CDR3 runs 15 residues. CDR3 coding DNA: TGTGCCAGCAGCCACACCGGGGACTCTGGAAACACCATATATTTT. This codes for CASSHTGDSGNTIYF.

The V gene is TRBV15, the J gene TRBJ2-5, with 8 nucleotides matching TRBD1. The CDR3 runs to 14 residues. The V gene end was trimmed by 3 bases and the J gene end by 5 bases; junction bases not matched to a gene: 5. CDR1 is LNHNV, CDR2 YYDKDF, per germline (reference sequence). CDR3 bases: TGTGCCACCAGCAGGGGACAGGCGGTGGAGACCCAGTACTTC. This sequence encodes CATSRGQAVETQYF.

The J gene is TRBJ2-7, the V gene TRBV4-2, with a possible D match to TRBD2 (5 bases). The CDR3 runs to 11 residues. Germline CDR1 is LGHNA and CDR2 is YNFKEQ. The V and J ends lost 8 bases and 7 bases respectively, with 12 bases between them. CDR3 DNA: TGTGCCAGCCGGACTTCTAGGGAGCAGTACGTC. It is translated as CASRTSREQYV.

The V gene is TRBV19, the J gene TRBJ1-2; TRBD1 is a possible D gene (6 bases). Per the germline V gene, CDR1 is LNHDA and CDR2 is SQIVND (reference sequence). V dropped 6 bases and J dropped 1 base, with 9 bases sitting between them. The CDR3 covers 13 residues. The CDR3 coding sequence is TGTGCCAGTAGACCAGGGGTTAACTATGGCTACACCTTC. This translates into CASRPGVNYGYTF. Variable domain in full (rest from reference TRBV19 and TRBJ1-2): DGGITQSPKYLFRKEGQNVTLSCEQNLNHDAMYWYRQDPGQGLRLIYYSQIVNDFQKGDIAEGYSVSREKKESFPLTVTSAQKNPTAFYLCASRPGVNYGYTFGSGTRLTVV.

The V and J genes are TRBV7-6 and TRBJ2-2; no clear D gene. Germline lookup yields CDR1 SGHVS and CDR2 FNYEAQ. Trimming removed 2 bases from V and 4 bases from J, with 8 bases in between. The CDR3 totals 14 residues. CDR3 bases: TGTGCCAGCAGCTTAACGTATTCCACCGGGGAGCTGTTTTTT. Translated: CASSLTYSTGELFF.

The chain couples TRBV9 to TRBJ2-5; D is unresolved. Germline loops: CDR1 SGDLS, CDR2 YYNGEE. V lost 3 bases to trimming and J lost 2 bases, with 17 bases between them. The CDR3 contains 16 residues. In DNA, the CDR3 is TGTGCCAGCAGCGCCGGCCAAGGACGGCAGCAAGAGACCCAGTACTTC. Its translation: CASSAGQGRQQETQYF.

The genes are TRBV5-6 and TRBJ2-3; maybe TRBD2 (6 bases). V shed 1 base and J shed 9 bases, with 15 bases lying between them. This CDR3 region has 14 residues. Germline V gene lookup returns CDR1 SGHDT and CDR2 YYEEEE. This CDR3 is CASSLYDEAGTQYF. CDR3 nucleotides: TGTGCCAGCAGCTTGTACGACGAGGCGGGGACGCAGTATTTT. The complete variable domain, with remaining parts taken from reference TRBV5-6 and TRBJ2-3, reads DAGVTQSPTHLIKTRGQQVTLRCSPKSGHDTVSWYQQALGQGPQFIFQYYEEEERQRGNFPDRFSGHQFPNYSSELNVNALLLGDSALYLCASSLYDEAGTQYFGPGTRLTVL.

The CDR3 DNA follows: TGCAGCGTTCACTTCGGGACAGGGGTCCCTGAAGCTTTCTTT. As protein: CSVHFGTGVPEAFF. The chain has TRBV29-1 and TRBJ1-1; 10 bases match TRBD1. Trimming removed 5 bases from V and 6 bases from J; junction bases left unmatched: 9. CDR3 length: 14 amino acids. CDR1 is SQVTM and CDR2 is ANQGSEA in the germline V gene.

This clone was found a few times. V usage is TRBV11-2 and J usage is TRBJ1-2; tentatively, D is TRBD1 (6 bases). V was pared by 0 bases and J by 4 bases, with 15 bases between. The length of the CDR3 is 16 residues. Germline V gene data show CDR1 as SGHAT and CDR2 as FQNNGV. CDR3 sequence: CASSLDPTGSGYGYTF. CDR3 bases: TGTGCCAGCAGCTTAGACCCGACAGGTTCCGGCTATGGCTACACCTTC.

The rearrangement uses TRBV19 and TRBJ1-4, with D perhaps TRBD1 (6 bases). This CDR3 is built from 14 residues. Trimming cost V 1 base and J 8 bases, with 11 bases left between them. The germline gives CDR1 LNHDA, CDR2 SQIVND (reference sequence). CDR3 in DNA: TGTGCCAGTAGTATAGTAGGGGGTGGAGAAAAACTGTTTTTT. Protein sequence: CASSIVGGGEKLFF.

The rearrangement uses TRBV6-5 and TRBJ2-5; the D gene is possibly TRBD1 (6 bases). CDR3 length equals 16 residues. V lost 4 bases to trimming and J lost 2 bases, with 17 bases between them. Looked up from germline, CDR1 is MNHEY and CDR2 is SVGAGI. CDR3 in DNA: TGTGCCAGCAGTTCCCCCCGGACAGCGGCTCAAGAGACCCAGTACTTC. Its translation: CASSSPRTAAQETQYF.

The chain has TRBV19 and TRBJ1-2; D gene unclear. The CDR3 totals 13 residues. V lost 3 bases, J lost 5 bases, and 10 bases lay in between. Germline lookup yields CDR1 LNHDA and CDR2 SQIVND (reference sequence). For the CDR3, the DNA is TGTGCCAGTAGTATCGACGGTGGGTATGGCTACACCTTC. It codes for CASSIDGGYGYTF.

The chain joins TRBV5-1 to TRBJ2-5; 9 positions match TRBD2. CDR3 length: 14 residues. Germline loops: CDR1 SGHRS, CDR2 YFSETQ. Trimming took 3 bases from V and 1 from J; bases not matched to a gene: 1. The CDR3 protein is CASSWTSVQETQYF. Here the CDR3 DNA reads TGCGCCAGCAGCTGGACTAGCGTCCAAGAGACCCAGTACTTC.

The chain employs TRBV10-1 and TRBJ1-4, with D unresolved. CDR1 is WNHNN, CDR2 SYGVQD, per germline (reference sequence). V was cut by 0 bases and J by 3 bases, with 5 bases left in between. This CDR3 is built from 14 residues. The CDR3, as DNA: TGCGCCAGCAGTGAGTCAGCCTCTAATGAAAAACTGTTTTTT. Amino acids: CASSESASNEKLFF.

In nucleotides, the CDR3 is TGTGCCAGCAGCACCCGGGGAGGTATGTCGTATGAGCAGTTCTTC. The encoded protein is CASSTRGGMSYEQFF. V usage is TRBV11-2 and J usage is TRBJ2-1; TRBD2 might be the D (6 bases). CDR1 is SGHAT, CDR2 FQNNGV, per germline. The CDR3 has 15 amino acids. Trimming removed 5 bases from V and 8 bases from J, with 19 bases in between.

The CDR3 sequence is CAWSHQQGNIQYF. The DNA for the CDR3 is TGTGCCTGGAGCCATCAACAGGGCAACATTCAGTACTTC. The V gene is TRBV30, the J gene TRBJ2-4, with D perhaps matching TRBD1 (6 bases). Trimming left V 3 bases short and J 7 bases short, with 13 bases between. The CDR3 consists of 13 residues. Germline-derived CDR1 and CDR2 are GTSNPN and SVGIG (reference sequence).

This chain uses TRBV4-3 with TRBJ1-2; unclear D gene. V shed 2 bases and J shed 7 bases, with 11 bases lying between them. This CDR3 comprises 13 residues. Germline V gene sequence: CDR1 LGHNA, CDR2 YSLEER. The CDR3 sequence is CASSQIARGGYTF. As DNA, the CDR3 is TGCGCCAGCAGCCAAATTGCCCGTGGTGGCTACACCTTC.

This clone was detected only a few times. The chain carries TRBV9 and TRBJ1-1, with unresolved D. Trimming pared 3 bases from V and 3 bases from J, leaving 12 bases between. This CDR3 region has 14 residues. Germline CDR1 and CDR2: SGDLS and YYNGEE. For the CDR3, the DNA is TGTGCCAGCAGCGGTACGGGGTCTTACACTGAAGCTTTCTTT. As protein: CASSGTGSYTEAFF.

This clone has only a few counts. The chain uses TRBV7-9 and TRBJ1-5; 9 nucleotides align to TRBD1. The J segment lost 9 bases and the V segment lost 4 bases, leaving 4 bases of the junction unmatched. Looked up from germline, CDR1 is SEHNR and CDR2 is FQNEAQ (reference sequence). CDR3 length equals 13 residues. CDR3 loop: CASSSGQGMPQHF. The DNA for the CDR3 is TGTGCCAGCAGCTCAGGACAGGGGATGCCCCAGCATTTT.

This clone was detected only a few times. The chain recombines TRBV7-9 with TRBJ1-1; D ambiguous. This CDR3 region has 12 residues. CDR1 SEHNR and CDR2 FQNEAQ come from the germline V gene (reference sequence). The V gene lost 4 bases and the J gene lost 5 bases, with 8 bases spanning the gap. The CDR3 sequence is CASSSLGTEAFF. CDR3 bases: TGTGCCAGCAGCTCCCTAGGGACTGAAGCTTTCTTT.